The 32 T cell receptor beta chains listed next were all sequenced from one sample in a study of T cell responses to AZD1222 COVID-19 vaccine. Using immunoSEQ multiplex PCR, the repertoire was profiled, and TCRdb retains in-frame clones only, with some absent. The table shows under 150,000 clones, with roughly 90% occurring only once. The sequences come from peripheral blood, collected 28 days after the second AZD1222 dose. These receptors were obtained from an adult who received the AZD1222 COVID-19 vaccine.

J is TRBJ2-5 and V is TRBV5-1, with 11 bases aligning to TRBD1. Germline V gene sequence: CDR1 SGHRS, CDR2 YFSETQ. The J segment lost 4 bases and the V segment lost 6 bases, leaving 11 bases of the junction unmatched. This CDR3 is 16 amino acids long. As DNA, the CDR3 is TGCGCCAGCAAGGCTGGGACAGGGGGAGTACTAGAGACCCAGTACTTC. It encodes CASKAGTGGVLETQYF.

This chain links TRBV20-1 with TRBJ1-5, with D perhaps TRBD1 (5 bases). V lost 3 bases and J lost 5, with 11 bases in between. Germline CDR1 is DFQATT and CDR2 is SNEGSKA (reference sequence). This CDR3 spans 13 amino acids. The CDR3 DNA is TGCAGTGCTAGTCAGGGAGGGGATCAGCCCCAGCATTTT. Translation gives CSASQGGDQPQHF.

The rearrangement uses TRBV3-1 (or the pseudogene TRBV3-2) and TRBJ2-2, with 8 bases that match TRBD1. Germline trimming cut 4 bases from V and 7 bases from J; bases unmatched to any gene: 2. In germline, CDR1 is LGHDT, CDR2 YNNKEL (reference sequence). The CDR3 spans 13 residues. CDR3 DNA: TGTGCCAGCAGCCGGACAGGGCGCGGGGAGCTGTTTTTT. Protein product: CASSRTGRGELFF.

The CDR3 bases are TGTGCCAGCAGCCTTACAGGGGCCACTGAAGCTTTCTTT. Its protein is CASSLTGATEAFF. The rearrangement links TRBV28 to TRBJ1-1; 7 bases are shared with TRBD1. The CDR3 sequence is 13 residues long. In germline, CDR1 is MDHEN, CDR2 SYDVKM. After removal of 6 bases from V and 4 bases from J, the junction contained 5 bases not matched to a gene. The whole variable domain, filled in from reference TRBV28 and TRBJ1-1, reads DVKVTQSSRYLVKRTGEKVFLECVQDMDHENMFWYRQDPGLGLRLIYFSYDVKMKEKGDIPEGYSVSREKKERFSLILESASTNQTSMYLCASSLTGATEAFFGQGTRLTVV.

The chain couples TRBV2 to TRBJ2-7, with D tentatively TRBD1 or TRBD2 (5 bases each). Germline V gives CDR1 SNHLY, CDR2 FYNNEI. The CDR3 spans 14 residues. The V end was cut by 5 bases, the J end by 7 bases, with 18 bases between. This CDR3 reads CASSRPDGTAEQYF. CDR3 nucleotides: TGTGCCAGCAGTCGTCCGGACGGGACGGCAGAGCAGTACTTC.

This clone was observed a single time. This chain joins TRBV6-4 and TRBJ2-1, with a weak D call TRBD2 (6 bases). CDR3 length: 16 amino acids. The ends were cut back, 0 bases at V and 1 base at J, with 10 bases in the middle. Germline values: CDR1 MRHNA, CDR2 SNTAGT. CDR3: CASSDSGGFSYNEQFF. As DNA, the CDR3 is TGTGCCAGCAGTGACTCCGGGGGTTTTTCCTACAATGAGCAGTTCTTC.

This clone showed up just once. V usage is TRBV27 and J usage is TRBJ1-6, with D possibly being TRBD1 (6 bases). This CDR3 has 16 residues. Germline assignment: CDR1 MNHEY and CDR2 SMNVEV (reference sequence). Trimming removed 5 bases from V and 6 bases from J, with 17 bases in between. CDR3 region: CASSPQGTLFNSPLHF. For the CDR3, the DNA is TGTGCCAGCAGTCCACAGGGAACGCTCTTTAATTCACCCCTCCACTTT.

The chain recombines TRBV6-5 with TRBJ1-1; D gene uncertain. The CDR3 length is 16 residues. The V and J ends lost 0 bases and 4 bases respectively, with 15 bases between them. Germline CDR1 and CDR2: MNHEY and SVGAGI. The CDR3 DNA reads TGTGCCAGCAGTTACTCGAGACCCTATCTTAGCACTGAAGCTTTCTTT. This encodes CASSYSRPYLSTEAFF.

The chain joins TRBV11-2 to TRBJ2-2, with TRBD1 matching 7 bases. The CDR3 spans 14 residues. Trimming at V came to 4 bases and at J to 6 bases, leaving 5 bases not matched to a gene. Germline values: CDR1 SGHAT, CDR2 FQNNGV. The CDR3 here is CASSYFQGAGELFF. CDR3 DNA sequence: TGTGCCAGCAGCTATTTTCAGGGGGCCGGGGAGCTGTTTTTT.

The CDR3 here is CASSFDTYGYTF. CDR3 DNA: TGTGCCAGCAGCTTCGACACCTATGGCTACACCTTC. The chain employs TRBV7-8 and TRBJ1-2; D remains ambiguous. Germline V gene data show CDR1 as SGHVS and CDR2 as FQNEAQ. CDR3 length equals 12 residues. The V and J ends lost 3 bases and 4 bases respectively, with 6 bases between them.

The rearrangement joins TRBV6-2 or TRBV6-3 to TRBJ1-5; D uncertain. The CDR3 totals 15 residues. Germline CDR1 is MNHEY and CDR2 is SVGEGT. Between the trimmed V and J ends, which lost 6 bases and 7 bases, there was a span of 19 bases. The CDR3 sequence: CASSLDGLKTQPQHF. CDR3 sequence (DNA): TGTGCCAGCAGCCTGGACGGCCTAAAGACCCAGCCCCAGCATTTT.

The chain links TRBV2 to TRBJ1-3; D may be TRBD1 (5 bases). There are 15 residues in the CDR3. Trimming pared 6 bases from V and 0 bases from J, leaving 12 bases between. Germline-derived CDR1 and CDR2 are SNHLY and FYNNEI. CDR3 in DNA: TGTGCCAGCAGAGCGACAGCCATCTCTGGAAACACCATATATTTT. Its translation: CASRATAISGNTIYF.

This chain connects TRBV5-4 to TRBJ2-5, with 14 bases identical to TRBD2. Trimming cost V 3 bases and J 4 bases; bases outside gene matches: 8. This CDR3 contains 17 residues. Germline assignment: CDR1 SGHNT and CDR2 YYREEE (reference sequence). The CDR3: CASSSYLGLAGGETQYF. DNA of the CDR3: TGTGCCAGCAGCTCGTACCTAGGACTAGCGGGAGGAGAGACCCAGTACTTC.

The J gene is TRBJ2-5, the V gene TRBV6-5; a possible D gene is TRBD2 (6 bases). Between the trimmed V and J ends, which lost 5 bases and 7 bases, there was a span of 14 bases. Germline lookup yields CDR1 MNHEY and CDR2 SVGAGI. The CDR3 is 13 amino acids. CDR3 sequence reads: CASSRTGESTQYF. The DNA of the CDR3 is TGTGCCAGCAGTCGGACGGGGGAGTCGACCCAGTACTTC.

This clone was seen a few times. The chain carries TRBV5-1 and TRBJ2-2; D not certain. V lost 2 bases to trimming and J lost 5 bases, with 7 bases between them. The CDR3 is 13 amino acids. Germline assignment: CDR1 SGHRS and CDR2 YFSETQ. CDR3 sequence reads: CASSFAATGELFF. In DNA, the CDR3 is TGCGCCAGCAGCTTCGCGGCGACCGGGGAGCTGTTTTTT. Filled out from reference TRBV5-1 and TRBJ2-2, the complete variable domain reads KAGVTQTPRYLIKTRGQQVTLSCSPISGHRSVSWYQQTPGQGLQFLFEYFSETQRNKGNFPGRFSGRQFSNSRSEMNVSTLELGDSALYLCASSFAATGELFFGEGSRLTVL.

V gene TRBV6-5 combines with J gene TRBJ2-2; 7 nucleotides line up with TRBD2. Germline assignment: CDR1 MNHEY and CDR2 SVGAGI. This CDR3 spans 14 amino acids. The trim removed 6 bases at V and 4 bases at J, leaving 5 bases unmatched. This CDR3 is CASRPPSGTGELFF. The CDR3 region has the DNA TGTGCCAGCAGACCCCCTAGCGGCACCGGGGAGCTGTTTTTT.

This clone was observed a single time. The rearrangement links TRBV6-5 to TRBJ1-3; no clear D gene. V lost 4 bases and J 1 base, leaving 5 bases between the germline ends. CDR3 length: 13 amino acids. The germline CDR1 and CDR2 sequences are MNHEY and SVGAGI. DNA of the CDR3: TGTGCCAGCAGTTCAACATCTGGAAACACCATATATTTT. Translation gives CASSSTSGNTIYF.

The V gene is TRBV7-3, the J gene TRBJ2-3; D is undetermined. Trimming shortened V by 2 bases and J by 5 bases, and 8 bases separated the two germline ends. There are 13 residues in the CDR3. Germline loops: CDR1 SGHTA, CDR2 FQGTGA. The CDR3 loop is CASSLGALDTQYF. The CDR3, as DNA: TGTGCCAGCAGCTTAGGAGCTTTAGATACGCAGTATTTT.

J is TRBJ2-2 and V is TRBV5-1; tentative D call: TRBD1 (6 bases). Per germline, CDR1 SGHRS and CDR2 YFSETQ. The CDR3 is 15 residues long. With 0 bases removed from V and 3 bases from J, the gap between germline ends came to 9 bases. As DNA, the CDR3 is TGCGCCAGCAGCTTGGTACAGGGCGACACCGGGGAGCTGTTTTTT. Translated, it gives CASSLVQGDTGELFF.

The J gene is TRBJ2-7, the V gene TRBV6-2 or TRBV6-3; the D is unclear. V was pared by 0 bases and J by 6 bases, with 3 bases between. The CDR3 extends over 11 amino acids. CDR1 and CDR2 from the germline V gene are MNHEY and SVGEGT. The CDR3 region has the DNA TGTGCCAGCAGTTACTCAGGCGAGCAGTACTTC. This codes for CASSYSGEQYF.

The chain uses TRBV6-1 and TRBJ1-2, with D unresolved. The ends were cut back, 0 bases at V and 7 bases at J, with 15 bases in the middle. Germline V gene lookup returns CDR1 MNHNS and CDR2 SASEGT. The CDR3 loop spans 15 amino acids. The CDR3 reads CASSEAKGRSTGYTF. The CDR3 bases are TGTGCCAGCAGTGAAGCCAAGGGCAGATCGACTGGCTACACCTTC.

V is TRBV30 and J is TRBJ1-1, with D tentatively TRBD1 (5 bases). The CDR3 totals 12 residues. Germline-derived CDR1 and CDR2 are GTSNPN and SVGIG (reference sequence). The ends were cut back, 5 bases at V and 0 bases at J, with 7 bases in the middle. This chain's CDR3 is CAWRRVNTEAFF. CDR3 nucleotides: TGTGCCTGGCGCAGGGTGAACACTGAAGCTTTCTTT.

This clone came up a few times. V gene TRBV28 combines with J gene TRBJ1-2; no reliable D call. Germline V CDR1 and CDR2: MDHEN, SYDVKM. V lost 5 bases and J lost 6, with 16 bases in between. The CDR3 spans 14 residues. The CDR3 DNA is TGTGCCAGCAGTGCTCCCGGGAGGGAGGATGGCTACACCTTC. Protein product: CASSAPGREDGYTF.

This rearrangement joins TRBV15 to TRBJ2-5; perhaps TRBD2 as D (7 bases). Trimming took 0 bases from V and 5 from J, leaving 10 bases between them. The length of the CDR3 is 14 residues. CDR1 is LNHNV, CDR2 YYDKDF, per germline (reference sequence). For the CDR3, the DNA is TGTGCCACCAGCAGAGACGGGGGGCGGGAGACCCAGTACTTC. Amino acid sequence: CATSRDGGRETQYF.

The sample holds one count of this clone. The chain recombines TRBV5-4 with TRBJ1-3; D remains ambiguous. Germline lookup yields CDR1 SGHNT and CDR2 YYREEE (reference sequence). The CDR3 covers 14 residues. V dropped 3 bases and J dropped 0 bases, with 7 bases sitting between them. CDR3 sequence (DNA): TGTGCCAGCAGCTCCGAAGGCTCTGGAAACACCATATATTTT. This sequence encodes CASSSEGSGNTIYF.

This chain joins TRBV20-1 and TRBJ1-4, with D tentatively TRBD1 (6 bases). Germline values: CDR1 DFQATT, CDR2 SNEGSKA (reference sequence). This CDR3 comprises 12 residues. Trimming took off 3 bases at V and 10 bases at J, with 12 bases between the two ends. The CDR3 loop is CSASTGRRKLFF. CDR3 DNA sequence: TGCAGTGCTAGTACAGGGAGGCGAAAACTGTTTTTT.

The V call is TRBV7-9, the J call TRBJ2-7, with 7 bases aligning to TRBD2. CDR1 is SEHNR, CDR2 FQNEAQ, per germline (reference sequence). The CDR3 length is 12 residues. Unmatched junction bases numbered 1, after V lost 5 bases and J lost 3 bases. CDR3 region: CASSGGSYEQYF. CDR3 DNA sequence: TGTGCCAGCAGCGGCGGGAGCTACGAGCAGTACTTC.

The chain couples TRBV5-1 to TRBJ1-6, with TRBD1 matching 7 bases. The CDR3 contains 16 residues. CDR1 is SGHRS, CDR2 YFSETQ, per germline. J was trimmed by 8 bases and V by 0 bases; bases with no gene match: 8. The CDR3 loop is CASSLGRGTEDSPLHF. In DNA, the CDR3 is TGCGCCAGCAGCTTGGGTCGAGGGACAGAAGATTCACCCCTCCACTTT.

The chain joins TRBV7-9 to TRBJ1-1; D is ambiguous. This CDR3 is built from 14 residues. The V gene's germline CDR1 is SEHNR and CDR2 FQNEAQ (reference sequence). V dropped 5 bases and J dropped 5 bases, with 15 bases sitting between them. The CDR3 nucleotides are TGTGCCAGCAGCACCCGGACTGGAGGGACTGAAGCTTTCTTT. Its protein product is CASSTRTGGTEAFF.

The count of this clone is one. This specimen includes other DNA sequences encoding the same CDR3. V gene TRBV11-3 combines with J gene TRBJ1-1; D unresolved. V lost 3 bases to trimming and J lost 0 bases, with 5 bases between them. The CDR3 length is 13 residues. The germline V gene encodes CDR1 SGHNT and CDR2 YENEEA. The CDR3 loop reads CASSLEMNTEAFF. The DNA for the CDR3 is TGTGCCAGCAGCTTGGAGATGAACACTGAAGCTTTCTTT.

This chain connects TRBV12-3 or TRBV12-4 to TRBJ2-1, with D possibly being TRBD2 (5 bases). The CDR3 runs to 13 residues. With 7 bases removed from V and 6 bases from J, the gap between germline ends came to 13 bases. CDR3 bases: TGTGCCAGCACCCCCGCGAGGGCCAATGAGCAGTTCTTC. Its protein product is CASTPARANEQFF.

The V gene is TRBV3-1 (or the pseudogene TRBV3-2), the J gene TRBJ1-6; D gene unclear. The CDR3 spans 15 residues. V was cut by 2 bases and J by 8 bases, with 13 bases left in between. Germline V CDR1 and CDR2: LGHDT, YNNKEL (reference sequence). CDR3 residues: CASSQMDLLDSPLHF. CDR3 DNA: TGTGCCAGCAGCCAAATGGACCTTTTGGATTCACCCCTCCACTTT.